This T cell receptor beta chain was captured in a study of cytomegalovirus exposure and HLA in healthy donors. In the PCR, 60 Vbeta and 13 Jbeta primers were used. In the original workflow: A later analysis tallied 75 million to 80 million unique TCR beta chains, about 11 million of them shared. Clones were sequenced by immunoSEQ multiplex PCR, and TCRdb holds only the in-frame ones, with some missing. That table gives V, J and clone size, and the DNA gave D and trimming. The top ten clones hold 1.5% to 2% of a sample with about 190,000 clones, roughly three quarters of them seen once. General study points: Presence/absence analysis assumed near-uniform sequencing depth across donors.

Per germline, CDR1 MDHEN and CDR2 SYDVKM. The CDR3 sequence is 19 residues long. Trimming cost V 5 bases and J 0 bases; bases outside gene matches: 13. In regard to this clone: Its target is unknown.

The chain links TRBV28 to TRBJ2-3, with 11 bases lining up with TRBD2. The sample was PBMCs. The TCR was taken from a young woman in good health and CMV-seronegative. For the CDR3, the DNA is TGTGCCAGCAGTCCGCTCCTCGGGACTAGCGGCACTAGCACAGATACGCAGTATTTT. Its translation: CASSPLLGTSGTSTDTQYF.